The 3 T cell receptor beta chains presented below share a single source sample, sequenced in a study of identical twins. TCRdb re-called the 5' RACE reads through MiXCR, storing one row per CDR3 protein. The sample yields some 570,000 distinct CDR3 sequences, about a fifth seen once. In addition, the sample was reused for a study of yellow fever vaccine responses in identical twins.

The sequenced sample consisted of CD4+ T cells sorted from blood. These receptors were taken from a woman aged 18-29 years in good health.

This chain uses TRBV5-1 with TRBJ2-7; no firm D call. Trimming removed 0 bases at V and 0 bases at J, with 13 bases between. Germline assignment: CDR1 SGHRS and CDR2 YFSETQ. The CDR3 totals 16 residues. The CDR3 is CASSLAAYPSSYEQYF. The CDR3 region has the DNA TGCGCCAGCAGCTTGGCCGCATACCCTAGCTCCTACGAGCAGTACTTC.

V is TRBV4-2 and J is TRBJ1-2; D gene ambiguous. The CDR3 totals 16 residues. The V end lost 0 bases, the J end lost 0 bases, and 11 bases lay between the germline ends. Germline CDR1 reads LGHNA; CDR2 reads YNFKEQ. The CDR3 loop is CASSQDAGVANYGYTF. The CDR3 DNA reads as TGTGCCAGCAGCCAAGATGCGGGCGTAGCTAACTATGGCTACACCTTC.

This clonotype was counted a few times. J is TRBJ2-1 and V is TRBV12-3 or TRBV12-4, with D possibly TRBD2 on 6 matching bases. V dropped 11 bases and J dropped 4 bases, with 15 bases sitting between them. This CDR3 has 13 amino acids. CDR3 residues: CALSPSEYNEQFF. The CDR3 DNA is TGTGCCCTTAGTCCTAGCGAGTACAATGAGCAGTTCTTC.